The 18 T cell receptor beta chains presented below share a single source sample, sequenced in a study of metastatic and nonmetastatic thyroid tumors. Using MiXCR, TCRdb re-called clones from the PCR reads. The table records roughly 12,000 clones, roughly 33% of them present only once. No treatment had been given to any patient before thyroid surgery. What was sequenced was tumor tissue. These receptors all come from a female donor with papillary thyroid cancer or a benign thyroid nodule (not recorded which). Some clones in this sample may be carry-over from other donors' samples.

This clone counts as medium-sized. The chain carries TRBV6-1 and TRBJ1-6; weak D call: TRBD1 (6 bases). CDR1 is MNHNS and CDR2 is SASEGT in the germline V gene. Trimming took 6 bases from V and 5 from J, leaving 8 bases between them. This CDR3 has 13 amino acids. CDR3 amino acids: CASRWDNNSPLHF. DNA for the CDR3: TGTGCCAGCAGGTGGGACAATAATTCACCCCTCCACTTT.

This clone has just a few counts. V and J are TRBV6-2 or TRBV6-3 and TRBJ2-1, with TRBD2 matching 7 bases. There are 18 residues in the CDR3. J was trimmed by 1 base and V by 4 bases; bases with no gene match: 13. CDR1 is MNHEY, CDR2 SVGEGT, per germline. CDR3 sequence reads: CASSSPPGGGSSYNEQFF. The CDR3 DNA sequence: TGTGCCAGCAGTTCCCCCCCCGGAGGCGGGAGTTCCTACAATGAGCAGTTCTTC.

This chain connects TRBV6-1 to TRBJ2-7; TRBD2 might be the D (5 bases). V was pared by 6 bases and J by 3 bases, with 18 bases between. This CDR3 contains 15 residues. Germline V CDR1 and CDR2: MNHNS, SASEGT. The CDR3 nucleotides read TGTGCCAGCAGCCAACTAGGGATGGGTGGCTACGAGCAGTACTTC. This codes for CASSQLGMGGYEQYF.

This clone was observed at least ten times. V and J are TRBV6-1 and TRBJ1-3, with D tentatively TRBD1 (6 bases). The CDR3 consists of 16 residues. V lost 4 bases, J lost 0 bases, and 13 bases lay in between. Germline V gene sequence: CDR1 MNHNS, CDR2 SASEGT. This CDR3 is CASSVGGPASGNTIYF. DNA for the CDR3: TGTGCCAGCAGTGTTGGGGGCCCTGCCTCTGGAAACACCATATATTTT.

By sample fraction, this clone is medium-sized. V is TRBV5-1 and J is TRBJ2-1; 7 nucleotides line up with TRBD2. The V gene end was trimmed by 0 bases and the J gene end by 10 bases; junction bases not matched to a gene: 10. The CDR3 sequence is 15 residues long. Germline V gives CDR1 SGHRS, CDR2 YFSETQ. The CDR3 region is CASSLAGGRPGEQFF. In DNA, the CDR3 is TGCGCCAGCAGCTTGGCTGGCGGGAGACCTGGGGAGCAGTTCTTC.

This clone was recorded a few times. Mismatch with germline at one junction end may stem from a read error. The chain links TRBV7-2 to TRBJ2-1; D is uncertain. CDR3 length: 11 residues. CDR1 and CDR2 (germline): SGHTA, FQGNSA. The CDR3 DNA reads TGTGCCAGCAGGTTAGGGATTGAGCAGTTCTTC. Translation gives CASRLGIEQFF.

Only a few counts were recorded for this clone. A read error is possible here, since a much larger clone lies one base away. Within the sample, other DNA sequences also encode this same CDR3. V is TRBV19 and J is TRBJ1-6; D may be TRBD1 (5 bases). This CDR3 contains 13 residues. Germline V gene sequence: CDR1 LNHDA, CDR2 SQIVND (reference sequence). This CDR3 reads CATGDRGNSPLHF. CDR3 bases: TGTGCCACCGGCGACAGAGGAAATTCACCCCTCCACTTC.

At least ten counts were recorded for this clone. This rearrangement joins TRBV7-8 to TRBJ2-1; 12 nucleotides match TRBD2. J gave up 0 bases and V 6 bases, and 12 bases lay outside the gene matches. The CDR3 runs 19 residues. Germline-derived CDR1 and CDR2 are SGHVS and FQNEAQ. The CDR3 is CASRVVGLAGGSSYNEQFF. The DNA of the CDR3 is TGTGCCAGCAGGGTGGTTGGTCTAGCGGGGGGGAGCTCCTACAATGAGCAGTTCTTC.

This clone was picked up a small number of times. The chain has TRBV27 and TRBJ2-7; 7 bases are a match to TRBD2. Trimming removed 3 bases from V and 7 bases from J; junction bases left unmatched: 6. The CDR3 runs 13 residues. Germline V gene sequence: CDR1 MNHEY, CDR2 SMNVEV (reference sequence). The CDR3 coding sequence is TGTGCCAGCAGTTTCTCGGGAGGCGGAGAGCAGTACTTC. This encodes CASSFSGGGEQYF.

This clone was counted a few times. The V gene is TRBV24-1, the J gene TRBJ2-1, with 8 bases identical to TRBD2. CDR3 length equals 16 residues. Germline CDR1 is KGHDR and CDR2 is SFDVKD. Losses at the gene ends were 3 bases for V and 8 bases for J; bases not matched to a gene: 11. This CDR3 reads CATSDPTIGRGDEQFF. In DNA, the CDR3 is TGTGCCACCAGTGATCCGACTATCGGGAGGGGGGATGAGCAGTTCTTC.

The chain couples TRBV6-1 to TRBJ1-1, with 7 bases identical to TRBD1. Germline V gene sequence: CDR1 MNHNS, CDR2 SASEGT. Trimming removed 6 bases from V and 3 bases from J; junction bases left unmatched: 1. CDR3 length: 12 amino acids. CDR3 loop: CASRQGHTEAFF. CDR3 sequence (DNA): TGTGCCAGCAGACAGGGGCACACTGAAGCTTTCTTT.

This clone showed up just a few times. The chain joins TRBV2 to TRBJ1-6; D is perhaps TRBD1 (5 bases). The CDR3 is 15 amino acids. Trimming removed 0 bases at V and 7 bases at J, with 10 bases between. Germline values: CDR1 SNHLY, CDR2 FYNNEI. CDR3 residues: CASSEASRQNSPLHF. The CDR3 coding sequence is TGTGCCAGCAGTGAAGCTTCGAGACAGAATTCACCCCTCCACTTT.

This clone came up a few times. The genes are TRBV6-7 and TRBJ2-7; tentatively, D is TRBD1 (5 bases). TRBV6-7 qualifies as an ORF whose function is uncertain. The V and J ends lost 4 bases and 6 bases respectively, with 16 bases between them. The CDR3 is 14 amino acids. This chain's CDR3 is CASSFHGVQGEQYV. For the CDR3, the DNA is TGTGCCAGCAGTTTCCATGGTGTCCAGGGCGAGCAGTACGTC.

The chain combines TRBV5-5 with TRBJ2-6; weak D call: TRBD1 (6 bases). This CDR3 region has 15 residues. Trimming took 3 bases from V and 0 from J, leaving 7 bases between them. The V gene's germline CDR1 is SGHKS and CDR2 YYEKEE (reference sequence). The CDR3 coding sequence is TGTGCCAGCAGCTACAGGGTCTCTGGGGCCAACGTCCTGACTTTC. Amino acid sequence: CASSYRVSGANVLTF.

CDR3 in amino acids: CASSLEGGTGNTIYF. CDR3 sequence (DNA): TGCGCCAGCAGCTTGGAAGGTGGGACTGGAAACACCATATATTTT. The chain employs TRBV5-1 and TRBJ1-3; D gene ambiguous. CDR1 SGHRS and CDR2 YFSETQ come from the germline V gene. CDR3 length: 15 amino acids. V lost 0 bases and J 2 bases, leaving 9 bases between the germline ends.

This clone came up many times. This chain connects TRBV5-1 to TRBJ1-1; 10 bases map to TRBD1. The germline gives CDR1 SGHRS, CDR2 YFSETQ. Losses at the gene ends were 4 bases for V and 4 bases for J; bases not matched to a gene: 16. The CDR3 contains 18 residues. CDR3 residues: CASSPLALGTGVFTEAFF. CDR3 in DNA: TGCGCCAGCAGCCCCTTGGCCCTCGGGACAGGGGTGTTCACTGAAGCTTTCTTT.

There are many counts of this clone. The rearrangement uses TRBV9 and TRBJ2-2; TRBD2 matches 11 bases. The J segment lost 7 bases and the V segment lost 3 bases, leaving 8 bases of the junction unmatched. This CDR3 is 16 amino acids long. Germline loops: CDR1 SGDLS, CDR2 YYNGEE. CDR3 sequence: CASSDSGRAYGGELFF. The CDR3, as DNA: TGTGCCAGCAGCGATAGCGGGAGGGCCTACGGCGGGGAGCTGTTTTTT. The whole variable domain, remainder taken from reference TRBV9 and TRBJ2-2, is DSGVTQTPKHLITATGQRVTLRCSPRSGDLSVYWYQQSLDQGLQFLIQYYNGEERAKGNILERFSAQQFPDLHSELNLSSLELGDSALYFCASSDSGRAYGGELFFGEGSRLTVL.

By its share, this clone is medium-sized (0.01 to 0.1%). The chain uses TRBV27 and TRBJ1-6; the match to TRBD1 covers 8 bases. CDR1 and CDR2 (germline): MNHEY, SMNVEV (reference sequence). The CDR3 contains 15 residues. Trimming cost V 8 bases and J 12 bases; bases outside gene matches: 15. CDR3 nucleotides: TGTGCCAGCTCTCGGGGCATCGGCAGGGGGCTACCCCTCCACTTT. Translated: CASSRGIGRGLPLHF.